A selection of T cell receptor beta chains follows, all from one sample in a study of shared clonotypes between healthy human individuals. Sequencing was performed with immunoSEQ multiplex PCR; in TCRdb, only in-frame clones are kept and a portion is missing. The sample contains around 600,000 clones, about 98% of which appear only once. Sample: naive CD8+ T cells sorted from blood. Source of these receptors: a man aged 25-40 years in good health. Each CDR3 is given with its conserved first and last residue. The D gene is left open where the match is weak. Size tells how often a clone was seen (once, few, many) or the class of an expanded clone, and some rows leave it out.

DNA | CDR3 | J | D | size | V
TGTGCCAGCAGTTACTTCTTAGCGGGAGACACCGGGGAGCTGTTTTTT | CASSYFLAGDTGELFF | TRBJ2-2 | TRBD2 | NA | TRBV6-5
TGTGCCAGCAGTCACGGGGACAGGGCCGGGCCCGAAGCTTTCTTT | CASSHGDRAGPEAFF | TRBJ1-1 | TRBD1 | NA | TRBV28
TGTGCCAGCAGTTTAGGGGCCACCTACGAGCAGTACTTC | CASSLGATYEQYF | TRBJ2-7 | NA | once | TRBV28
TGTGCCATCAGTGAGTCCGCTAGCGGACCATACAATGAGCAGTTCTTC | CAISESASGPYNEQFF | TRBJ2-1 | TRBD2 | NA | TRBV10-3
TGCGCCAGCAGCCAAGAAGTGGCGAGTAGCACAGATACGCAGTATTTT | CASSQEVASSTDTQYF | TRBJ2-3 | NA | NA | TRBV4-1
TGTGCCACCAGCAGAGATTTCGAGACAGAGAATGAAAAACTGTTTTTT | CATSRDFETENEKLFF | TRBJ1-4 | NA | NA | TRBV15
TGTGCCAGCAGCGTAGAAGGTGGTCAGCCCCAGCATTTT | CASSVEGGQPQHF | TRBJ1-5 | NA | NA | TRBV9
TGTGCCAGCAGCCACGGGGGGAACACTGAAGCTTTCTTT | CASSHGGNTEAFF | TRBJ1-1 | NA | NA | TRBV7-9
TGCGCCAGCGGCTTCCTAGCGGGTGTTTCCTACGAGCAGTACTTC | CASGFLAGVSYEQYF | TRBJ2-7 | TRBD2 | NA | TRBV4-1
TGCGCCAGCAGCTTGGCCCCGAGCGGGAGCCACACAGATACGCAGTATTTT | CASSLAPSGSHTDTQYF | TRBJ2-3 | TRBD2 | NA | TRBV5-1
TGTGCCACCAGCAGGGACATGGGGGACCCATACGAGCAGTACTTC | CATSRDMGDPYEQYF | TRBJ2-7 | NA | NA | TRBV15
TGTGCCAGCACCTACAGGGTCGGGGACAATGAGCAGTTCTTC | CASTYRVGDNEQFF | TRBJ2-1 | NA | NA | TRBV28
TGTGCCAGCAGCTTAGATTTGGGGGATTTACTAGGACAGTTCTTC | CASSLDLGDLLGQFF | TRBJ2-1 | NA | NA | TRBV7-8
TGCGCCAGCAGCTTGGCCCCCCGCCCTAACAATGAGCAGTTCTTC | CASSLAPRPNNEQFF | TRBJ2-1 | NA | once | TRBV5-1
TGTGCCAGCAGTGAAAGCGGGAGGCAAGAGACCCAGTACTTC | CASSESGRQETQYF | TRBJ2-5 | TRBD2 | NA | TRBV2